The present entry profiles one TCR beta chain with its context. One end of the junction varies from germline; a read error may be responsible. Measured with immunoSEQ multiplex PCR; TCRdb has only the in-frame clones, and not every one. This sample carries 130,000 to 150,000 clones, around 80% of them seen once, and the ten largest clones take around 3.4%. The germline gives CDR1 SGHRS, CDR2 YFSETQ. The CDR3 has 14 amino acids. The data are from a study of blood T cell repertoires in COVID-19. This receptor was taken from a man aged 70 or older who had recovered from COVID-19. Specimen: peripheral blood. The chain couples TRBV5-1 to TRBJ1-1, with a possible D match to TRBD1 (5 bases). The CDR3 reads CASSSGRGNAEAFF. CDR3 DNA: TGCGCCAGCAGCTCGGGACGGGGGAACGCTGAAGCTTTCTTT.